This is a list of T cell receptor beta chains from one sample in a study of control samples from healthy donors and cancer patients. Sequenced by immunoSEQ multiplex PCR; TCRdb stores in-frame clones only, minus some. Among around 42,000 clones, about 94% were seen once, and the ten largest hold 24%. Input material: blood. These TCRs come from a man aged 60 to 69 in good health. The CDR3 runs from the conserved cysteine through the conserved F or W. A D gene is named only where the DNA matches it firmly. Clone size is stated in some rows and not others, as once, few, many or a class when expanded.

J: TRBJ2-1; size: .; D: TRBD2; V: TRBV11-2; DNA: TGTGCCAGCAGAAAACCGGGACTAGCTAACAATGAGCAGTTCTTC; CDR3: CASRKPGLANNEQFF
J: TRBJ2-7; size: .; D: .; V: TRBV6-4; DNA: TGTGACGACAGGAAGACCTACGAGCAGTACTTC; CDR3: CDDRKTYEQYF
J: TRBJ2-1; size: .; D: .; V: TRBV10-1; DNA: TGCGCCAGCAGTGATCTCGGGAATCCCTACAATGAGCAGTTCTTC; CDR3: CASSDLGNPYNEQFF
J: TRBJ2-4; size: .; D: .; V: TRBV28; DNA: TGTGCCAGCAGTACCCCTCGGGGCCAGGGTGTCTCAGCCAAAAACATTCAGTACTTC; CDR3: CASSTPRGQGVSAKNIQYF
J: TRBJ2-4; size: .; D: TRBD1; V: TRBV7-9; DNA: TGTGCCAGCAGCGGACGCCGGGACAGCAAAAACATTCAGTACTTC; CDR3: CASSGRRDSKNIQYF
J: TRBJ1-1; size: .; D: .; V: TRBV7-2; DNA: TGTGCCAGCAGCTTCAGCGTGAACACTGAAGCTTTCTTT; CDR3: CASSFSVNTEAFF
J: TRBJ2-1; size: .; D: TRBD2; V: TRBV2; DNA: TGTGCCAGCAGCCTAGCGGGAGGGTCCTACAATGAGCAGTTCTTC; CDR3: CASSLAGGSYNEQFF
J: TRBJ2-5; size: .; D: TRBD2; V: TRBV5-4; DNA: TGTGCCAGCAGCTTGACTAGCGGGGCGGGAGAGACCCAGTACTTC; CDR3: CASSLTSGAGETQYF
J: TRBJ2-1; size: .; D: .; V: TRBV19; DNA: TGTGCCAGTAGTATCATCACTTCGGGCCATGAGCAGTTCTTC; CDR3: CASSIITSGHEQFF
J: TRBJ2-1; size: .; D: .; V: TRBV6-2/TRBV6-3; DNA: TGTGCCAGCAGTCACCAGGGACCTGAGCAGTTCTTC; CDR3: CASSHQGPEQFF
J: TRBJ1-2; size: .; D: .; V: TRBV18; DNA: TGTGCCAGCTCCAGGGGAGGGCTTACTAACTATGGCTACACCTTC; CDR3: CASSRGGLTNYGYTF
J: TRBJ2-1; size: .; D: .; V: TRBV4-1; DNA: TGCGCCAGCAGCCACCCTAGGATTTTTGCAAACAATGAGCAGTTCTTC; CDR3: CASSHPRIFANNEQFF
J: TRBJ1-2; size: .; D: .; V: TRBV28; DNA: TGTGCCAGCAGTCTTCCGGGTGGAGGGAGCTACACCTTC; CDR3: CASSLPGGGSYTF
J: TRBJ1-1; size: .; D: TRBD1; V: TRBV7-9; DNA: TGTGCCAGCAGCTTGGGGGACAGAGCTCACACTGAAGCTTTCTTT; CDR3: CASSLGDRAHTEAFF
J: TRBJ2-7; size: .; D: TRBD1; V: TRBV7-6; DNA: TGTGCCAGCAGCTTAGCCGGGACAGGGCCCTACGAGCAGTACTTC; CDR3: CASSLAGTGPYEQYF
J: TRBJ2-3; size: once; D: TRBD1; V: TRBV30; DNA: TGTGCCTGGGGTACAGGGGGCATTGTAGATACGCAGTATTTT; CDR3: CAWGTGGIVDTQYF
J: TRBJ2-5; size: .; D: .; V: TRBV6-6; DNA: TGTGCCAGCAGCCAACGAGGGGAGTCCACCCAGTACTTC; CDR3: CASSQRGESTQYF
J: TRBJ1-3; size: .; D: .; V: TRBV3-1/TRBV3-2; DNA: TGTGCCAGCAGCCAAGAGCATGGATCTGGAAACACCATATATTTT; CDR3: CASSQEHGSGNTIYF
J: TRBJ1-1; size: .; D: TRBD1; V: TRBV5-5; DNA: TGTGCCAGCAGCCTGGACAGGGTCACTGAAGCTTTCTTT; CDR3: CASSLDRVTEAFF
J: TRBJ1-1; size: .; D: .; V: TRBV18; DNA: TGTGCCAGCTCACCAGCGGTCGTACCGAACACTGAAGCTTTCTTT; CDR3: CASSPAVVPNTEAFF
J: TRBJ1-6; size: .; D: .; V: TRBV5-6; DNA: TGTGCCAGCAGCATGACGCGCGGCTCACCCCTCCACTTT; CDR3: CASSMTRGSPLHF
J: TRBJ2-3; size: once; D: TRBD2; V: TRBV18; DNA: TGTGCCAGCTCACCATGGACTAGCGGGAGGGCCTCGGGCACAGATACGCAGTATTTT; CDR3: CASSPWTSGRASGTDTQYF